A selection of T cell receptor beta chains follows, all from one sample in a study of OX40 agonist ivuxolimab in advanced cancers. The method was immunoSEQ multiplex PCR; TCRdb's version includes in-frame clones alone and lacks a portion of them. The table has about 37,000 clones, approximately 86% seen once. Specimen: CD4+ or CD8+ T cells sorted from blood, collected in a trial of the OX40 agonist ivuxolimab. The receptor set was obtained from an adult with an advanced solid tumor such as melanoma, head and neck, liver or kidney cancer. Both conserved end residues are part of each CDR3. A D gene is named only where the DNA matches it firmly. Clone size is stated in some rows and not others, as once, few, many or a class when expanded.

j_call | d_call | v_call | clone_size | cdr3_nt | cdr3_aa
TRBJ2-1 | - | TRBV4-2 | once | TGTGCCAGCAGCCCTCGTTTGGGGGTCAATGAGCAGTTCTTC | CASSPRLGVNEQFF
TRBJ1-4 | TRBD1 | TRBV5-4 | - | TGTGCCAGCAGCTTGGCGGGACAGGGGGACGAAAAACTGTTTTTT | CASSLAGQGDEKLFF
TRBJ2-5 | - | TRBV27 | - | TGTGCCAGCAGTTCAGCCGACATGCAAGAGACCCAGTACTTC | CASSSADMQETQYF
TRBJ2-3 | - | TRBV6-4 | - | TGTGCCAGCAGGCCAGGCGACAGTAGCACAGATACGCAGTATTTT | CASRPGDSSTDTQYF
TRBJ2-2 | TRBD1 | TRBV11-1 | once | TGTGCCAGCAGCCGGGACAGAAACACCGGGGAGCTGTTTTTT | CASSRDRNTGELFF
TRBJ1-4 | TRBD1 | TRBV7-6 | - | TGTGCCAGCAGCTCCCGGACAGGGGGCGCGGGTGAAAAACTGTTTTTT | CASSSRTGGAGEKLFF
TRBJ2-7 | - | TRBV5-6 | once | TGTGCCAGCAGCTTGGAAAGGCGCGAGCAGTACTTC | CASSLERREQYF
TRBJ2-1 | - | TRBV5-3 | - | TGTGCCAGAAGCCTCGGATCCCCTGGGGGAGATGAGCAGTTCTTC | CARSLGSPGGDEQFF
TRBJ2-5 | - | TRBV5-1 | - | TGCGCCAGCAGCTTGGTTCTAGACGAGACCCAGTACTTC | CASSLVLDETQYF
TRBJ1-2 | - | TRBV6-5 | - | TGTGCCAGCAGTTACGGGGACCTCTATGGCTACACCTTC | CASSYGDLYGYTF
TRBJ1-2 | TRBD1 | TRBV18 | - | TGTGCCAGCTCCCAGGACAGGGTTCGCGGCTACACCTTC | CASSQDRVRGYTF
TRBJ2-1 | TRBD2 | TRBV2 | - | TGTGCCAGCATCCCGAGGGCGGGAGGGAGCAGGAATGAGCAGTTCTTC | CASIPRAGGSRNEQFF
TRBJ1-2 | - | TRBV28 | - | TGTGCCAGCATGCGGGGGGGTGACTATGGCTACACCTTC | CASMRGGDYGYTF
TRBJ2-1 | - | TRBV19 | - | TGTGCCAGTCAGCTCACTAGCAGCTACAATGAGCAGTTCTTC | CASQLTSSYNEQFF
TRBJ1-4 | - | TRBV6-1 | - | TGTGCCAGCAGTGAAGCGCAGGGTCTTAATGAAAAACTGTTTTTT | CASSEAQGLNEKLFF
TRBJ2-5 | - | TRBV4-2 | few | TGTGCCAGCAGCCAAGAGCGGGGACAGCAAGAGACCCAGTACTTC | CASSQERGQQETQYF
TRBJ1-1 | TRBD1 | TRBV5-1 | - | TGCGCCAGCAGCTTAACGGGACAGGGGAACACTGAAGCTTTCTTT | CASSLTGQGNTEAFF
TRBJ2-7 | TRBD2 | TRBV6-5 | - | TGTGCCAGCAGTTCCAGACTAGCGGGGTACGAGCAGTACTTC | CASSSRLAGYEQYF
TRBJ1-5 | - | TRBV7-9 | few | TGTGCCAGCAGCTCACAGTCTAGCAATCAGCCCCAGCATTTT | CASSSQSSNQPQHF
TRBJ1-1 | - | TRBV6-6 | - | TGTGCCAGCAGTTCCACCTCTTTGAACACTGAAGCTTTCTTT | CASSSTSLNTEAFF
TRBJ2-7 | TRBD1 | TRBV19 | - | TGTGCCAGTAGTAAGGTCAGGGGGTCCTACGAGCAGTACTTC | CASSKVRGSYEQYF
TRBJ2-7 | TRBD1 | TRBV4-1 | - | TGCGCCAGCAGCCAGGCGTGGGACAGAGCGTCCTACGAGCAGTACTTC | CASSQAWDRASYEQYF
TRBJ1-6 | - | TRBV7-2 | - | TGTGCCAGCAGCTTAGGGGCGGCGGCTCGTCGCTCACCCCTCCACTTT | CASSLGAAARRSPLHF
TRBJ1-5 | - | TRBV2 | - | TGTGCGGAGGGGGATTCCAATCAGCCCCAGCATTTT | CAEGDSNQPQHF
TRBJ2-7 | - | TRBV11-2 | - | TGTGCCAGCAGCCGTCCCGGGACATCAACCTACGAGCAGTACTTC | CASSRPGTSTYEQYF
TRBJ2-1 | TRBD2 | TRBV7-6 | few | TGTGCCAGCAGCTCCCATCTTGTAGCGGGAGGCTACAATGAGCAGTTCTTC | CASSSHLVAGGYNEQFF
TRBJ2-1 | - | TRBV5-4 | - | TGTGCCAGCAGCTTGGTATCTCACGTCTACAATGAGCAGTTCTTC | CASSLVSHVYNEQFF
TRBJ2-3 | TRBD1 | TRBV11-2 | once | TGTGCCAGCAGCTTAGGACAGGGGGTTGGGGGTACGCAGTATTTT | CASSLGQGVGGTQYF
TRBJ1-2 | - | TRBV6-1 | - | TGTGCCAGCAGTGCCCTATCGGGCTTCCATTATGGCTACACCTTC | CASSALSGFHYGYTF
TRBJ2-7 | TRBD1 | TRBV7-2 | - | TGTGCCAGCACCACACAGGGACAGGGGGCCTCGGGTGAGCAGTACTTC | CASTTQGQGASGEQYF
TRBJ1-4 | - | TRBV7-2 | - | TGTGCCAGCAGCCCCAGCGGTTCTAATGAAAAACTGTTTTTT | CASSPSGSNEKLFF
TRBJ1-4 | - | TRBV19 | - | TGTGCCAGCAGGGAGGGTCAGAATGAAAAACTGTTTTTT | CASREGQNEKLFF
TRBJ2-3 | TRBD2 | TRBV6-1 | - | TGTGCCACCGGACTAGCGGGGGGCAATACGCAGTATTTT | CATGLAGGNTQYF
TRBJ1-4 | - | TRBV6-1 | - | TGTGCCAGCAGTGAACCCCCCCCGCGCGGAGTGGGGCAGGCTAATGAAAAACTGTTTTTT | CASSEPPPRGVGQANEKLFF
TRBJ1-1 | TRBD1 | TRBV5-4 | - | TGTGCCAGCAGCTGGGGACAGGGTTACACTGAAGCTTTCTTT | CASSWGQGYTEAFF
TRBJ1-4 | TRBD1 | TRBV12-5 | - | TGTGCTAGTGGTTTGACACAGGGGGCGACTGAAAAACTGTTTTTT | CASGLTQGATEKLFF
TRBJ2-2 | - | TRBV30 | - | TGTGCCTGGAGTCTCGGGACAAGCAACACCGGGGAGCTGTTTTTT | CAWSLGTSNTGELFF
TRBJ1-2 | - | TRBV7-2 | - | TGTGCCAGCAGCGGAAGTAGTGGAGTCTATGGCTACACCTTC | CASSGSSGVYGYTF
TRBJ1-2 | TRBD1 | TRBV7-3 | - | TGTGCCAGCCGGCTAGGGACAGCCTATGGCTACACCTTC | CASRLGTAYGYTF
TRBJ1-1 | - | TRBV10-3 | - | TGTGCCATCAGCCGGACAGAAGGGAACACTGAAGCTTTCTTT | CAISRTEGNTEAFF
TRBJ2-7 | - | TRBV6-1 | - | TGTGCCAGCAGTGAAAACGCAGGGGAACCCTACGAGCAGTACTTC | CASSENAGEPYEQYF
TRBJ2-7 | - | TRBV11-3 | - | TGTGCCAGCAGCTTATCCGCAGGCTCCTACGAGCAGTACTTC | CASSLSAGSYEQYF
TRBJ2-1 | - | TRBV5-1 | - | TGCGCCAGCAGCTTGGGGGGGTCCTACAATGAGCAGTTCTTC | CASSLGGSYNEQFF
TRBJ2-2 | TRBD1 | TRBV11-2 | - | TGTGCCAGCAGCCACTTACAGGGGGCGCTGACCGGGGAGCTGTTTTTT | CASSHLQGALTGELFF
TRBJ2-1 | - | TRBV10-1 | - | TGCGCCAGCAGTGAGATTAGAATGAATGAGCAGTTCTTC | CASSEIRMNEQFF
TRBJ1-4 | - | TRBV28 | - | TGTGCCAGCCGAAAGCAAGTTTTAGGGGGTGAAAAACTGTTTTTT | CASRKQVLGGEKLFF
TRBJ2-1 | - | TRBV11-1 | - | TGTGCCAGCAGCTTAGAAGTCAACAATGAGCAGTTCTTC | CASSLEVNNEQFF
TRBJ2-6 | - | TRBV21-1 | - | TGTGCCAGCAGCCCCCGCCCTCAGGGGGCGCGCTCTGGGGCCAACGTCCTGACTTTC | CASSPRPQGARSGANVLTF
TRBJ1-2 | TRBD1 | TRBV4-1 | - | TGCGCCAGCAGCCAGCCACCCACAACAGGGGTTAACTATGGCTACACCTTC | CASSQPPTTGVNYGYTF